The T cell receptor (beta chain) under discussion was sequenced for a study of T-cell memory formation after mild COVID-19. The V end lost 1 base, the J end lost 4 bases, and 13 bases lay between the germline ends. The germline V gene has CDR1 SQVTM and CDR2 ANQGSEA. This CDR3 comprises 14 residues. Each CDR3 protein gets one entry after TCRdb re-called the 5' RACE reads with MiXCR. Among about 430,000 distinct CDR3 sequences listed, roughly 18% were seen once. The receptor was derived from a man younger than 35 who had mild COVID-19 (a few samples of this study predate the infection). Cell type and time point are not known. The sequenced sample was PBMCs or a T cell subset sorted from them (not recorded which). This rearrangement joins TRBV29-1 to TRBJ1-1; D is unresolved. The CDR3 is CSVEARPGGTEAFF. The CDR3 DNA follows: TGCAGCGTTGAAGCTCGCCCGGGAGGCACTGAAGCTTTCTTT.